This record covers a single TCR beta chain. Its specificity is not known. Both 60 Vbeta primers and 13 Jbeta primers went into the PCR. This table comes from immunoSEQ multiplex PCR, and its TCRdb copy is limited to in-frame clones, with some not included. Its table records about 200,000 clones. In nominal health when sampled, donors likely had unrecorded immune exposures nonetheless. This sample is part of a study of cytomegalovirus exposure and HLA in healthy donors. Study results and limitations: TCR beta chains associated with HLA were, in a later analysis, more clonally expanded than equally common others. TCR beta sequences numbering 16,951 were associated with HLA alleles at 0.05 false discovery rate in a later analysis. Later analysis showed TCR association rates varying by HLA locus, highest for DRB1 and lowest for HLA-C.

The receptor was derived from a boy between 10 and 17 years old in good health and CMV-seronegative. Sequences were obtained from PBMCs.

CDR3 in amino acids: CASSPGRANYGYTF. The CDR3 DNA reads as TGTGCCAGTAGTCCAGGAAGAGCTAACTATGGCTACACCTTC. This rearrangement joins TRBV19 to TRBJ1-2; D remains ambiguous. V lost 5 bases to trimming and J lost 0 bases, with 10 bases between them. CDR3 length: 14 residues. The germline V gene encodes CDR1 LNHDA and CDR2 SQIVND (reference sequence).